This TCR beta chain was sequenced during a study of breast tumors, draining lymph nodes, adjacent tissues. This clonotype ranks as medium-sized. Its antigen is still unknown. Overall study findings and caveats: Findings are consistent with lymph node origin and intratumoral expansion of most tumor T cells.

This CDR3 is built from 15 residues. The germline gives CDR1 DFQATT, CDR2 SNEGSKA (reference sequence). With 5 bases removed from V and 2 bases from J, the gap between germline ends came to 18 bases. TCRdb used MiXCR to reprocess the multiplex PCR reads, holding one entry per CDR3 protein. This table has 20,000 or so distinct CDR3 sequences, 55% to 80% appearing once. The rearrangement joins TRBV20-1 to TRBJ2-5, with a tentative D call TRBD2 (6 bases). The sample was tumor-adjacent breast tissue. This receptor was taken from a female donor with breast cancer. Some clones in this sample may be carry-over from other donors' samples. CDR3 loop: CSAPISGTQQETQYF. DNA for the CDR3: TGCAGTGCTCCAATCTCCGGGACTCAACAAGAGACCCAGTACTTC.